These 32 T cell receptor beta chains share one sample of origin, sequenced in a study of PD-1 blockade in classical Hodgkin lymphoma. The data were produced by immunoSEQ multiplex PCR, yet TCRdb's version contains in-frame clones alone and is incomplete. The sample includes some 58,000 clones, roughly 91% of them seen just once. Relapse was seen in all patients after autologous stem cell transplantation, and brentuximab vedotin exposure was variable. The sample was peripheral blood mononuclear cells (PBMCs), taken before the second cycle of nivolumab. These receptors all stem from a human donor with classical Hodgkin lymphoma.

This clone appeared a few times. The V call is TRBV4-1, the J call TRBJ1-1; 8 nucleotides align to TRBD1. The CDR3 has 16 amino acids. The V gene end was trimmed by 3 bases and the J gene end by 1 base; junction bases not matched to a gene: 7. Per germline, CDR1 MGHRA and CDR2 YSYEKL. The CDR3 DNA is TGCGCCAGCAGCCATCACTCCGGGACAGGGAACACTGAAGCTTTCTTT. It codes for CASSHHSGTGNTEAFF.

This clone was counted a few times. The chain combines TRBV19 with TRBJ2-5; D remains ambiguous. The CDR3 is 13 residues long. The germline gives CDR1 LNHDA, CDR2 SQIVND (reference sequence). Trimming removed 6 bases from V and 2 bases from J, with 10 bases in between. CDR3 region: CASREDTQETQYF. CDR3 DNA sequence: TGTGCCAGTAGAGAAGACACTCAAGAGACCCAGTACTTC.

The chain has TRBV6-5 and TRBJ2-5, with 10 bases matching TRBD2. The CDR3 runs 16 residues. With 4 bases clipped from V and 0 bases from J, the junction kept 5 bases outside the gene matches. The V gene's germline CDR1 is MNHEY and CDR2 SVGAGI. CDR3: CASSFLAGVNQETQYF. Here the CDR3 DNA reads TGTGCCAGCAGTTTTCTAGCGGGGGTCAACCAAGAGACCCAGTACTTC.

This chain connects TRBV29-1 to TRBJ1-2, with D perhaps matching TRBD1 (6 bases). V lost 3 bases, J lost 7 bases, and 12 bases lay in between. The CDR3 runs to 12 residues. Germline V CDR1 and CDR2: SQVTM, ANQGSEA. The CDR3 sequence: CSVDLGASGYTF. CDR3 nucleotide sequence: TGCAGCGTTGATCTGGGGGCTAGTGGCTACACCTTC.

V usage is TRBV19 and J usage is TRBJ1-6; the D gene is possibly TRBD1 (6 bases). CDR3 length: 15 residues. V was cut by 3 bases and J by 3 bases, with 9 bases left in between. The V gene's germline CDR1 is LNHDA and CDR2 SQIVND (reference sequence). The DNA of the CDR3 is TGTGCCAGTAGTATCCAGGGGAGCTATAATTCACCCCTCCACTTT. This sequence encodes CASSIQGSYNSPLHF.

V and J are TRBV29-1 and TRBJ1-1; no reliable D call. The CDR3 covers 12 residues. V lost 3 bases and J 4 bases, leaving 9 bases between the germline ends. Germline loops: CDR1 SQVTM, CDR2 ANQGSEA. CDR3 nucleotide sequence: TGCAGCGTTGATATAACGGTCACTGAAGCTTTCTTT. Amino acids: CSVDITVTEAFF.

The CDR3 DNA reads TGTGCCAGCAGTTACGAGGTGGACAGTGAAGCTTTCTTT. Translated: CASSYEVDSEAFF. The V gene is TRBV6-5, the J gene TRBJ1-1; D possibly corresponds to TRBD1 (6 bases). V lost 2 bases to trimming and J lost 7 bases, with 11 bases between them. This CDR3 comprises 13 residues. Germline CDR1 and CDR2: MNHEY and SVGAGI.

V is TRBV12-5 and J is TRBJ1-2; D gene unclear. The CDR3 runs 15 residues. Germline CDR1 LGHNT, CDR2 FRNRAP. Trimming stripped 2 bases from V and 0 bases from J, with 10 bases between. The CDR3 DNA sequence: TGTGCTAGTGGTTTGACCGGGCCCCCTAACTATGGCTACACCTTC. Translation: CASGLTGPPNYGYTF.

The chain links TRBV5-1 to TRBJ2-1, with 12 bases matching TRBD2. The trim removed 1 base at V and 4 bases at J, leaving 3 bases unmatched. CDR1 is SGHRS, CDR2 YFSETQ, per germline. This CDR3 contains 16 residues. CDR3 sequence: CASSLTTSGGYNEQFF. In DNA, the CDR3 is TGCGCCAGCAGCTTGACGACTAGCGGGGGTTACAATGAGCAGTTCTTC.

This clone has only a few counts. The chain couples TRBV7-9 to TRBJ2-5; TRBD2 matches at 8 bases. V lost 1 base and J lost 3; bases outside the gene matches: 10. The germline gives CDR1 SEHNR, CDR2 FQNEAQ (reference sequence). There are 17 residues in the CDR3. CDR3 region: CASSLVRAGDLEETQYF. As DNA, the CDR3 is TGTGCCAGCAGCTTAGTTCGAGCGGGGGACCTCGAAGAGACCCAGTACTTC.

The CDR3 is CASSQVQQPPSSYEQYF. In nucleotides, the CDR3 is TGCGCCAGCAGCCAAGTACAACAGCCCCCGAGCTCCTACGAGCAGTACTTC. The rearrangement links TRBV4-1 to TRBJ2-7, with D unresolved. This CDR3 is built from 17 residues. V was pared by 1 base and J by 0 bases, with 16 bases between. Germline CDR1 is MGHRA and CDR2 is YSYEKL.

The chain has TRBV4-1 and TRBJ1-2, with TRBD1 identical over 7 bases. CDR1 MGHRA and CDR2 YSYEKL come from the germline V gene. Germline trimming cut 1 base from V and 6 bases from J; bases unmatched to any gene: 8. The CDR3 has 15 amino acids. This CDR3 reads CASSQGSGQMHGYTF. DNA for the CDR3: TGCGCCAGCAGCCAAGGATCGGGACAGATGCATGGCTACACCTTC.

The rearrangement links TRBV13 to TRBJ2-5, with 7 bases matching TRBD1. V trimming: 1 base; J trimming: 1 base; junction bases outside the gene matches: 9. In germline, CDR1 is PRHDT, CDR2 FYEKMQ (reference sequence). The CDR3 consists of 17 residues. The CDR3 loop reads CASSLAGPRQGQETQYF. The CDR3 bases are TGTGCCAGCAGCTTAGCTGGCCCGCGACAGGGCCAAGAGACCCAGTACTTC.

This chain joins TRBV9 and TRBJ1-1; 8 bases are a match to TRBD1. The CDR3 extends over 15 amino acids. Per germline, CDR1 SGDLS and CDR2 YYNGEE. V shed 4 bases and J 0 bases; nucleotides not matched to a gene: 5. The CDR3, as DNA: TGTGCCAGCAGCCCCGGGACAGGAATGAACACTGAAGCTTTCTTT. Its protein is CASSPGTGMNTEAFF.

The rearrangement joins TRBV5-1 to TRBJ2-2; D not resolved. The CDR3 length is 13 residues. Between the trimmed V and J ends, which lost 2 bases and 1 base, there was a span of 3 bases. Looked up from germline, CDR1 is SGHRS and CDR2 is YFSETQ. DNA for the CDR3: TGCGCCAGCAGCTTCCAGAACACCGGGGAGCTGTTTTTT. Translating gives CASSFQNTGELFF.

This clone was observed a single time. The chain employs TRBV7-9 and TRBJ1-1; D gene ambiguous. V was shortened by 0 bases and J by 5 bases, with 4 bases between the two germline ends. CDR1 is SEHNR and CDR2 is FQNEAQ in the germline V gene (reference sequence). CDR3 size: 12 residues. The DNA of the CDR3 is TGTGCCAGCAGCTTAGCACTTACTGAAGCTTTCTTT. Encoded protein: CASSLALTEAFF.

This sequence joins TRBV5-1 and TRBJ1-4, with TRBD1 as a possible D gene (6 bases). Germline lookup yields CDR1 SGHRS and CDR2 YFSETQ. Trimming removed 4 bases at V and 4 bases at J, with 14 bases between. The CDR3 covers 15 residues. The CDR3 reads CASSLTGFRNEKLFF. DNA for the CDR3: TGCGCCAGCAGCCTGACAGGTTTCCGTAATGAAAAACTGTTTTTT. Variable domain in full (rest from reference TRBV5-1 and TRBJ1-4): KAGVTQTPRYLIKTRGQQVTLSCSPISGHRSVSWYQQTPGQGLQFLFEYFSETQRNKGNFPGRFSGRQFSNSRSEMNVSTLELGDSALYLCASSLTGFRNEKLFFGSGTQLSVL.

V gene TRBV7-8 combines with J gene TRBJ1-1, with D perhaps TRBD1 (5 bases). The CDR3 length is 14 residues. Germline V gene data show CDR1 as SGHVS and CDR2 as FQNEAQ. V was clipped by 1 base and J by 2 bases, with 8 bases between them. Here the CDR3 reads CASSLVGRNTEAFF. In DNA, the CDR3 is TGTGCCAGCAGCTTAGTGGGGCGAAACACTGAAGCTTTCTTT.

The chain joins TRBV27 to TRBJ1-6; D remains unclear. V was cut by 6 bases and J by 6 bases, with 6 bases left in between. The length of the CDR3 is 12 residues. Germline V CDR1 and CDR2: MNHEY, SMNVEV (reference sequence). The CDR3: CASSLSNSPLHF. The CDR3 nucleotides read TGTGCCAGCAGCCTAAGTAATTCACCCCTCCACTTT.

This clone occurred once. V is TRBV7-9 and J is TRBJ2-2, with 9 bases matching TRBD2. CDR1 is SEHNR, CDR2 FQNEAQ, per germline (reference sequence). V gave up 3 bases and J gave up 4 bases; unmatched junction bases: 3. The CDR3 sequence is 15 residues long. This CDR3 reads CASSFIAGVTGELFF. CDR3 DNA: TGTGCCAGCAGCTTTATAGCGGGGGTCACCGGGGAGCTGTTTTTT.

The chain carries TRBV9 and TRBJ2-5; perhaps TRBD1 as D (6 bases). V lost 3 bases and J 3 bases, leaving 12 bases between the germline ends. Germline V gene data show CDR1 as SGDLS and CDR2 as YYNGEE. The CDR3 extends over 14 amino acids. The DNA for the CDR3 is TGTGCCAGCAGCGCGCTACAGGGAGAAGAGACCCAGTACTTC. Its protein product is CASSALQGEETQYF.

The chain carries TRBV6-1 and TRBJ2-7; D is perhaps TRBD1 or TRBD2 (5 bases each). This CDR3 contains 17 residues. V dropped 4 bases and J dropped 1 base, with 20 bases sitting between them. Germline loops: CDR1 MNHNS, CDR2 SASEGT. The CDR3 region is CASSGQPGLTSSYEQYF. CDR3 bases: TGTGCCAGCAGTGGGCAACCAGGGCTTACTAGTTCCTACGAGCAGTACTTC.

This clone is deemed medium-sized. The chain uses TRBV19 and TRBJ2-1; 9 bases fit TRBD1. Trimming cost V 5 bases and J 4 bases; bases outside gene matches: 3. Germline assignment: CDR1 LNHDA and CDR2 SQIVND (reference sequence). CDR3 size: 14 residues. In nucleotides, the CDR3 is TGTGCCAGTAGTCCGGGACAGGGTTACAATGAGCAGTTCTTC. The encoded protein is CASSPGQGYNEQFF.

V and J are TRBV27 and TRBJ1-4; D not certain. V lost 4 bases, J lost 3 bases, and 21 bases lay in between. CDR1 and CDR2 (germline): MNHEY, SMNVEV (reference sequence). This CDR3 region has 18 residues. CDR3 protein: CASSSIPPPRRANEKLFF. The CDR3, as DNA: TGTGCCAGCAGTTCGATCCCACCCCCACGGCGGGCTAATGAAAAACTGTTTTTT.

J is TRBJ2-7 and V is TRBV5-1, with a possible D match to TRBD1 (6 bases). CDR1 SGHRS and CDR2 YFSETQ come from the germline V gene. The CDR3 is 15 amino acids. V shed 4 bases and J shed 4 bases, with 18 bases lying between them. As DNA, the CDR3 is TGCGCCAGCAGCCTCCCTACAGGGAGTGGGTACGAGCAGTACTTC. Translating gives CASSLPTGSGYEQYF.

V is TRBV6-1 and J is TRBJ2-7; D is unresolved. The V gene lost 5 bases and the J gene lost 0 bases, with 11 bases spanning the gap. This CDR3 is 14 amino acids long. Per germline, CDR1 MNHNS and CDR2 SASEGT. CDR3 in amino acids: CASSFDTASYEQYF. CDR3 coding DNA: TGTGCCAGCAGTTTCGACACCGCCTCCTACGAGCAGTACTTC.

The chain is built from TRBV5-1 and TRBJ2-2; D is possibly TRBD1 (6 bases). V was shortened by 2 bases and J by 6 bases, with 8 bases between the two germline ends. The CDR3 sequence is 13 residues long. Germline CDR1 SGHRS, CDR2 YFSETQ. The CDR3 sequence is CASSLQGPGELFF. CDR3 DNA sequence: TGCGCCAGCAGCTTACAGGGCCCCGGGGAGCTGTTTTTT.

The V call is TRBV6-5, the J call TRBJ2-3; D unclear. Trimming left V 0 bases short and J 0 bases short, with 10 bases between. CDR1 and CDR2 from the germline V gene are MNHEY and SVGAGI. The CDR3 loop spans 16 amino acids. CDR3 sequence reads: CASSYSGQSSTDTQYF. The CDR3 DNA reads TGTGCCAGCAGTTACTCTGGGCAGTCTAGCACAGATACGCAGTATTTT.

V is TRBV6-5 and J is TRBJ2-7; TRBD1 aligns across 8 bases. The V segment lost 2 bases and the J segment 9 bases; nucleotides outside the gene matches: 6. The CDR3 contains 13 residues. Germline V lookup: CDR1 MNHEY, CDR2 SVGAGI. The chain's CDR3 is CASSYEQGASQYF. As DNA, the CDR3 is TGTGCCAGCAGTTACGAGCAGGGGGCGTCGCAGTACTTC.

This chain uses TRBV28 with TRBJ2-1; D is ambiguous. Germline V gene sequence: CDR1 MDHEN, CDR2 SYDVKM. Trimming stripped 6 bases from V and 5 bases from J, with 2 bases between. The CDR3 sequence is 10 residues long. Here the CDR3 DNA reads TGTGCCAGCAGGCACAATGAGCAGTTCTTC. Protein product: CASRHNEQFF.

The J gene is TRBJ2-7, the V gene TRBV19, with TRBD1 as a possible D gene (6 bases). The CDR3 is 15 amino acids. Germline values: CDR1 LNHDA, CDR2 SQIVND (reference sequence). Trimming took 3 bases from V and 6 from J, leaving 18 bases between them. CDR3 nucleotide sequence: TGTGCCAGTAGTATTGCCACAGGGAGTGTGGGCGAGCAGTACTTC. The encoded protein is CASSIATGSVGEQYF.

Judged by abundance, this clone is medium-sized. The chain uses TRBV19 and TRBJ1-2; D is undetermined. In germline, CDR1 is LNHDA, CDR2 SQIVND (reference sequence). This CDR3 comprises 13 residues. Trimming stripped 3 bases from V and 4 bases from J, with 9 bases between. The CDR3 DNA follows: TGTGCCAGTAGTATGGATAACTTCTATGGCTACACCTTC. This translates into CASSMDNFYGYTF.